The TCR beta chain described here comes from a study of T cell repertoires in cytomegalovirus infection (dated by TCRdb to the late 2010s). With regard to the full study: The peptide stimulations were aimed at well-studied HLA-B-restricted epitopes as well as recently identified HLA-C-restricted CMV epitopes, whose presentation resists viral immunomodulation. Donor HLA type was relevant to the analysis, because carriage of CMV infection together with the matching HLA type was indicated by public TCR beta signatures.

Results and caveats for the whole study, not just this receptor: The ex vivo response was dominated by HLA-C-restricted CMV-specific TCR beta clonotypes, which also provided the single most frequent clonotype in two of eight donors. In both this cohort and an independent cohort of 352 donors, the cumulative frequency of public TCR beta family members distinguished carriers of CMV infection plus the relevant HLA type.

The sample's treatment or condition label is to be understood as: in vitro stimulation with specific CMV peptide epitopes to enrich CMV-specific T cells. Instrument on record: Illumina HiSeq 1500. TCRdb took the public reads, trimmed them with fastp at Q25, ran MiXCR for clone calling and kept in-frame beta chains. Rows are unified per CDR3 protein, each entry keeping the most common DNA and genes. This sample gives 250,000 to 300,000 distinct CDR3 sequences in total; 22% of them show up just once. Approximately 19% of the sample belongs to the ten largest clones. This clonotype was found a few times. Its antigen remains unidentified. No base qualities exist here, and no much larger clone lies one base off it. CDR1 is given as MGHRA and CDR2 as YSYEKL, both from the germline V gene. The cysteine opens and the phenylalanine closes a CDR3 of 13 amino acids. Left in the record is the CDR3 DNA by itself, 39 bases read in frame from the first base. At the junction V is shortened by 4 bases and J by 7 bases, with 10 bases in between.

The sequencing here drew on cultured PBMCs, taken from culture after CMV antigen stimulation. The rearrangement joined TRBV4-1 to TRBJ2-2, with an unclear D gene assignment. This TCR derives from a human donor in good health (CMV status not recorded). Some clones in this sample may be carry-over from other donors' samples. The CDR3 region: CASSLSRSGELFF. At the DNA level, the sequence is TGCGCCAGCAGCCTGAGTAGGAGCGGGGAGCTGTTTTTT.